This note documents a single TCR beta chain sequence. The target antigen is unknown. The time point here: newly diagnosed GD, antithyroid drugs for less than 3 months. With RNA extracted from PBMCs as input, the TCR library was made. The patients included were those that came from an endocrinology department in Xi'an, China. HTBI primers from iRepertoire and Arm-PCR of CDR3 regions yielded the TCR beta libraries. TCRdb re-called the multiplex PCR reads through MiXCR, storing one row per CDR3 protein. The data contain some 560,000 distinct CDR3 sequences, about 15% of them singletons. This sample was taken from a study of regulatory T cells in long-lasting Graves disease. The study, taken as a whole, reports: There was favoring of TRBV28, TRBJ1-2 and TRBJ2-5 in persistent disease.

The V end was cut by 4 bases, the J end by 1 base, with 7 bases between. CDR1 and CDR2 (germline): SGHTA, FQGTGA. This CDR3 contains 13 residues. This same sample was also taken into another study, of T cells in Graves' hyperthyroidism and ophthalmopathy. From that study: Median prediction lead before ophthalmopathy onset was 5 to 7.5 months with the model.

This chain links TRBV7-3 with TRBJ2-5, with a weak D call TRBD2 (6 bases). The sample here was peripheral blood mononuclear cells (PBMCs), taken at new diagnosis, from a patient treated with antithyroid drugs. The receptor was derived from a woman aged 35-60 years with Graves disease. The CDR3 region has the DNA TGTGCCAGCAGCTGGGACTTCCAAGAGACCCAGTACTTC. This gives the protein CASSWDFQETQYF.